This TCR beta chain emerged from a study of blood T cells in healthy people across ages. A J-beta primer mix and a sample-barcoded 5' primer were used in a second PCR of roughly 6 to 11 cycles. TCRdb used MiXCR to reprocess the 5' RACE reads, holding one entry per CDR3 protein. The table lists roughly 800,000 distinct CDR3 sequences, roughly 50% of them singletons. The CDR3 sequence is 16 residues long. Germline V lookup: CDR1 LGHNA, CDR2 YSLEER. Trimming shortened V by 0 bases and J by 3 bases, and 14 bases separated the two germline ends. Sequenced: blood. The chain couples TRBV4-3 to TRBJ2-5; a weak D match, TRBD1 (6 bases). The receptor was derived from a man aged 25 to 40 in good health. CDR3 DNA sequence: TGCGCCAGCAGCCAAGATCGGGGCAGGGGCGAAGAGACCCAGTACTTC. As protein: CASSQDRGRGEETQYF.